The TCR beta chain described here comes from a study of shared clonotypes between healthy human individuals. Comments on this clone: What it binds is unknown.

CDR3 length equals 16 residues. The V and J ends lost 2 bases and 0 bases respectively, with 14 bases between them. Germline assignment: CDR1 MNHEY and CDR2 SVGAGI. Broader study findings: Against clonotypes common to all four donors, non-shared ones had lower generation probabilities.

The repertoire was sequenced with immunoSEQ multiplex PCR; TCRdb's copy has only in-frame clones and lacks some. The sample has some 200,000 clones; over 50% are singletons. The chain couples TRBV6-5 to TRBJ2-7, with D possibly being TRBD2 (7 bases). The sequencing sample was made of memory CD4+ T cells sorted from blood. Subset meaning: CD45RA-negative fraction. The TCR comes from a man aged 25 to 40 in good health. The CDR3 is CASSYGGLGGSYEQYF. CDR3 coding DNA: TGTGCCAGCAGTTACGGTGGACTAGGGGGCTCCTACGAGCAGTACTTC.